This passage covers 29 T cell receptor beta chains from one sample sequenced in a study of blood T cell repertoires in COVID-19. Sequencing used immunoSEQ multiplex PCR; TCRdb keeps in-frame clones, though not all of them. Among around 400,000 clones listed, roughly nine tenths were seen once. Sequenced material: peripheral blood. These receptors originate from a man aged 40-49 years with acute or convalescent COVID-19.

CDR3 nucleotides: TGTGCCAGCAGCTACGGAGGGAGCACTGAAGCTTTCTTT. This encodes CASSYGGSTEAFF. V and J are TRBV9 and TRBJ1-1; D uncertain. The CDR3 length is 13 residues. Trimming removed 4 bases from V and 4 bases from J, with 11 bases in between. Germline V lookup: CDR1 SGDLS, CDR2 YYNGEE.

This clone came up many times. The V and J genes are TRBV6-1 and TRBJ2-5; TRBD2 matches at 10 bases. The CDR3 is made up of 15 amino acids. Germline loops: CDR1 MNHNS, CDR2 SASEGT. With V trimmed by 0 bases and J by 5 bases, 3 bases remained unmatched. The CDR3, as DNA: TGTGCCAGCAGTGAAGCTAGCGGGGGGTCGGAGACCCAGTACTTC. Translated: CASSEASGGSETQYF.

The V call is TRBV25-1, the J call TRBJ2-1; D gene ambiguous. This CDR3 is 12 amino acids long. CDR1 and CDR2 from the germline V gene are MGHDK and SYGVNS. V lost 1 base, J lost 5 bases, and 3 bases lay in between. The CDR3 bases are TGTGCCAGCAGTGAATCGGACAATGAGCAGTTCTTC. Translating gives CASSESDNEQFF.

This rearrangement joins TRBV7-9 to TRBJ2-7; TRBD1 aligns across 10 bases. Trimming cost V 1 base and J 5 bases; bases outside gene matches: 5. The CDR3 runs 15 residues. CDR1 and CDR2 (germline): SEHNR, FQNEAQ (reference sequence). CDR3 sequence: CASSLGQGAYDEQYF. The CDR3 DNA reads as TGTGCCAGCAGCTTAGGACAGGGGGCGTATGACGAGCAGTACTTC.

The CDR3 sequence: CASSQEDSVGNTIYF. CDR3 DNA sequence: TGCGCCAGCAGCCAAGAGGACTCGGTCGGAAACACCATATATTTT. The chain uses TRBV4-1 and TRBJ1-3; D gene ambiguous. The V gene lost 0 bases and the J gene lost 4 bases, with 10 bases spanning the gap. This CDR3 region has 15 residues. The germline CDR1 and CDR2 sequences are MGHRA and YSYEKL.

This chain connects TRBV15 to TRBJ1-1, with 8 bases lining up with TRBD1. Trimming took 1 base from V and 3 from J; bases not matched to a gene: 16. This CDR3 is built from 19 residues. Per germline, CDR1 LNHNV and CDR2 YYDKDF (reference sequence). DNA of the CDR3: TGTGCCACCAGCAGAGGAACCTTACAGGGGGTCTTCCACCACACTGAAGCTTTCTTT. It yields the protein CATSRGTLQGVFHHTEAFF.

This sequence joins TRBV28 and TRBJ1-1; 7 bases are a match to TRBD1. The CDR3 is 11 amino acids. The J segment lost 5 bases and the V segment lost 10 bases, leaving 4 bases of the junction unmatched. CDR1 is MDHEN, CDR2 SYDVKM, per germline. In nucleotides, the CDR3 is TGTGCCATGGAGACAGGGACTGAAGCTTTCTTT. Translated, it gives CAMETGTEAFF.

This clone was picked up one time. The chain is built from TRBV15 and TRBJ2-7; 7 bases are a match to TRBD2. The CDR3 contains 15 residues. Germline CDR1 LNHNV, CDR2 YYDKDF (reference sequence). The ends lost 0 bases at V and 6 bases at J; junction bases unmatched: 8. The CDR3 sequence is CATSRDLAEGREQYF. DNA of the CDR3: TGTGCCACCAGCAGAGACCTAGCGGAGGGACGCGAGCAGTACTTC.

This chain joins TRBV5-4 and TRBJ1-4; D remains ambiguous. The CDR3 contains 15 residues. The V and J ends lost 4 bases and 0 bases respectively, with 10 bases between them. CDR1 is SGHNT, CDR2 YYREEE, per germline (reference sequence). The CDR3 DNA is TGTGCCAGCAGCCCCTCCCCGTCAACTAATGAAAAACTGTTTTTT. It yields the protein CASSPSPSTNEKLFF.

The gene calls are TRBV10-3 and TRBJ2-7; a possible D gene is TRBD2 (5 bases). V lost 4 bases and J lost 1, with 5 bases in between. The germline gives CDR1 ENHRY, CDR2 SYGVKD. The CDR3 covers 12 residues. For the CDR3, the DNA is TGTGCCATCAGTGGGGAGTCCTACGAGCAGTACTTC. Its protein is CAISGESYEQYF.

In this sample, this clone turned up once. The V and J genes are TRBV10-3 and TRBJ2-7; D is possibly TRBD2 (5 bases). Trimming removed 6 bases at V and 10 bases at J, with 16 bases between. This CDR3 contains 12 residues. Per germline, CDR1 ENHRY and CDR2 SYGVKD. The CDR3 is CAIRNPEVVQYF. The DNA of the CDR3 is TGTGCCATCAGGAACCCGGAGGTGGTACAGTACTTC.

Only one count was recorded for this clone. This chain links TRBV18 with TRBJ1-1, with D possibly TRBD1 on 6 matching bases. This CDR3 has 15 amino acids. V was shortened by 3 bases and J by 1 base, with 12 bases between the two germline ends. Germline CDR1 and CDR2: KGHSH and LQKENI. CDR3: CASSPIQGTNTEAFF. The CDR3 coding sequence is TGTGCCAGCTCACCTATACAGGGCACGAACACTGAAGCTTTCTTT.

The chain uses TRBV27 and TRBJ2-7; 11 bases align to TRBD2. The CDR3 is 14 amino acids. The V gene's germline CDR1 is MNHEY and CDR2 SMNVEV (reference sequence). With V trimmed by 5 bases and J by 2 bases, 2 bases remained unmatched. The CDR3 loop reads CASSVAGGPYEQYF. The CDR3 nucleotides read TGTGCCAGCAGTGTAGCGGGAGGGCCCTACGAGCAGTACTTC.

This clone has just a few counts. The chain couples TRBV7-2 to TRBJ2-7; the match to TRBD2 covers 7 bases. The CDR3 consists of 16 residues. The V and J ends lost 5 bases and 2 bases, in that order; junction bases with no gene match: 12. Germline values: CDR1 SGHTA, CDR2 FQGNSA. The CDR3: CASSRGGGSGTYEQYF. CDR3 coding DNA: TGTGCCAGCAGCCGCGGCGGGGGTAGCGGAACCTACGAGCAGTACTTC.

The chain couples TRBV5-1 to TRBJ1-1; D uncertain. The V gene's germline CDR1 is SGHRS and CDR2 YFSETQ. Trimming cost V 4 bases and J 2 bases, with 15 bases left between them. The CDR3 sequence is 15 residues long. This CDR3 reads CASSLGGSTNTEAFF. The DNA for the CDR3 is TGCGCCAGCAGCCTAGGAGGATCGACCAACACTGAAGCTTTCTTT. Filled out from reference TRBV5-1 and TRBJ1-1, the complete variable domain reads KAGVTQTPRYLIKTRGQQVTLSCSPISGHRSVSWYQQTPGQGLQFLFEYFSETQRNKGNFPGRFSGRQFSNSRSEMNVSTLELGDSALYLCASSLGGSTNTEAFFGQGTRLTVV.

The chain links TRBV19 to TRBJ1-6; 9 nucleotides line up with TRBD1. V was pared by 3 bases and J by 9 bases, with 9 bases of the junction left unmatched. CDR1 and CDR2 from the germline V gene are LNHDA and SQIVND (reference sequence). The CDR3 spans 16 residues. DNA for the CDR3: TGTGCCAGTAGTATGGTACAGGGGGCTATTCCTTCACCCCTCCACTTT. It specifies CASSMVQGAIPSPLHF.

V and J are TRBV5-3 and TRBJ1-6, with 9 bases aligning to TRBD1. TRBV5-3 is treated as an ORF (open reading frame) with a function not yet certain. This CDR3 spans 16 amino acids. Trimming at V came to 1 base and at J to 4 bases, leaving 3 bases not matched to a gene. The CDR3 DNA sequence: TGTGCCAGAAGCTTGAACGGGACAGGGTATAATTCACCCCTCCACTTT. Encoded protein: CARSLNGTGYNSPLHF.

The V call is TRBV5-1, the J call TRBJ1-1; 7 bases are a match to TRBD1. This CDR3 has 14 amino acids. The V gene end was trimmed by 2 bases and the J gene end by 5 bases; junction bases not matched to a gene: 6. Germline CDR1 reads SGHRS; CDR2 reads YFSETQ. CDR3 protein: CASSFTGRGTEAFF. For the CDR3, the DNA is TGCGCCAGCAGCTTCACGGGCAGGGGGACTGAAGCTTTCTTT.

The count of this clone is one. The rearrangement joins TRBV6-2 or TRBV6-3 to TRBJ2-1; D unclear. The V gene lost 5 bases and the J gene lost 9 bases, with 17 bases spanning the gap. CDR3 length equals 14 residues. Germline V gives CDR1 MNHEY, CDR2 SVGEGT. CDR3 bases: TGTGCCAGCAGTCCCCCGACGGATTCGGGTGAGCAGTTCTTC. Translation gives CASSPPTDSGEQFF.

The J gene is TRBJ2-3, the V gene TRBV11-2, with TRBD2 identical over 12 bases. Germline lookup yields CDR1 SGHAT and CDR2 FQNNGV. The CDR3 sequence is 16 residues long. The junction had 6 bases not matched to a gene; V was cut back by 1 base and J by 7 bases. The CDR3 spells CASSLAGLAGGNTQYF. CDR3 DNA: TGTGCCAGCAGCTTAGCTGGCCTAGCGGGGGGGAATACGCAGTATTTT.

This chain connects TRBV5-1 to TRBJ2-3, with TRBD1 as a possible D gene (5 bases). The CDR3 contains 14 residues. From germline, CDR1 is SGHRS and CDR2 YFSETQ. Trimming took 1 base from V and 2 from J, leaving 8 bases between them. The CDR3 DNA is TGCGCCAGCAGCTTGAGCAGGGACACAGATACGCAGTATTTT. It codes for CASSLSRDTDTQYF. The whole variable domain, filled in from reference TRBV5-1 and TRBJ2-3, reads KAGVTQTPRYLIKTRGQQVTLSCSPISGHRSVSWYQQTPGQGLQFLFEYFSETQRNKGNFPGRFSGRQFSNSRSEMNVSTLELGDSALYLCASSLSRDTDTQYFGPGTRLTVL.

This clone turned up a few times. V gene TRBV7-3 combines with J gene TRBJ2-3; D not resolved. The CDR3 is made up of 13 amino acids. Trimming took off 2 bases at V and 6 bases at J, with 9 bases between the two ends. The V gene's germline CDR1 is SGHTA and CDR2 FQGTGA. CDR3 DNA sequence: TGTGCCAGCAGCTTAGCGGTACTTGATACGCAGTATTTT. Translating it yields CASSLAVLDTQYF.

This chain links TRBV6-5 with TRBJ1-2; 10 nucleotides line up with TRBD1. Germline-derived CDR1 and CDR2 are MNHEY and SVGAGI. V gave up 6 bases and J gave up 2 bases; unmatched junction bases: 6. The CDR3 is made up of 15 amino acids. CDR3 in DNA: TGTGCCAGCAGCCGGGACAGGGGCTCAAACTATGGCTACACCTTC. Translating it yields CASSRDRGSNYGYTF.

The rearrangement uses TRBV6-4 and TRBJ2-2, with a weak D call TRBD1 (6 bases). V was shortened by 0 bases and J by 1 base, with 9 bases between the two germline ends. There are 16 residues in the CDR3. Germline V CDR1 and CDR2: MRHNA, SNTAGT. CDR3 amino acids: CASSDSSRGNTGELFF. The CDR3 DNA follows: TGTGCCAGCAGTGACTCCTCCAGGGGGAACACCGGGGAGCTGTTTTTT.

This chain joins TRBV3-1 (or the pseudogene TRBV3-2) and TRBJ2-7; D ambiguous. The CDR3 spans 14 residues. Per the germline V gene, CDR1 is LGHDT and CDR2 is YNNKEL (reference sequence). Trimming shortened V by 2 bases and J by 1 base, and 9 bases separated the two germline ends. For the CDR3, the DNA is TGTGCCAGCAGCCAATCTCCCTTATCCTACGAGCAGTACTTC. Encoded protein: CASSQSPLSYEQYF.

The chain links TRBV27 to TRBJ1-1; maybe TRBD1 (6 bases). There are 12 residues in the CDR3. Trimming stripped 4 bases from V and 7 bases from J, with 10 bases between. Looked up from germline, CDR1 is MNHEY and CDR2 is SMNVEV (reference sequence). DNA of the CDR3: TGTGCCAGCAGTTCGGGGGGGCGTGAAGCTTTCTTT. Translated, it gives CASSSGGREAFF.

This chain's CDR3 is CAGGGFSNQPQHF. The CDR3 nucleotides read TGTGCCGGGGGGGGGTTTAGCAATCAGCCCCAGCATTTT. The rearrangement joins TRBV30 to TRBJ1-5, with D possibly matching TRBD1 (5 bases). CDR1 GTSNPN and CDR2 SVGIG come from the germline V gene (reference sequence). The V end was cut by 8 bases, the J end by 0 bases, with 11 bases between. The CDR3 extends over 13 amino acids.

The chain has TRBV4-1 and TRBJ2-4, with D possibly matching TRBD1 (6 bases). Germline V gene sequence: CDR1 MGHRA, CDR2 YSYEKL. The CDR3 spans 20 residues. Trimming shortened V by 3 bases and J by 2 bases, and 26 bases separated the two germline ends. CDR3: CASSHQKGNRVVGTKNIQYF. For the CDR3, the DNA is TGCGCCAGCAGCCACCAGAAAGGGAACAGGGTTGTGGGAACCAAAAACATTCAGTACTTC.

The CDR3 loop reads CASRPRLLAKNIQYF. In DNA form, the CDR3 reads TGTGCCAGCAGGCCGAGGCTTCTAGCCAAAAACATTCAGTACTTC. The chain combines TRBV6-6 with TRBJ2-4, with D uncertain. The V end was cut by 6 bases, the J end by 0 bases, with 12 bases between. Per the germline V gene, CDR1 is MNHNY and CDR2 is SVGAGI (reference sequence). The CDR3 has 15 residues.